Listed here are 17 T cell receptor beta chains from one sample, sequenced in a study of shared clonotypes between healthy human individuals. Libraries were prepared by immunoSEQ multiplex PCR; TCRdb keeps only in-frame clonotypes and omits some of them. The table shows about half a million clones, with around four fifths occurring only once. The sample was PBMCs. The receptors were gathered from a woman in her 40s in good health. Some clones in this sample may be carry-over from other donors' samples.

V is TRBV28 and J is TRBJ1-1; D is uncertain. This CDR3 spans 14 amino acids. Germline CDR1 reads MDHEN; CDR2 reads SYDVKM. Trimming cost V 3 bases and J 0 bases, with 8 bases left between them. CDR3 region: CASSFVWMNTEAFF. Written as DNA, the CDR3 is TGTGCCAGCAGTTTTGTATGGATGAACACTGAAGCTTTCTTT. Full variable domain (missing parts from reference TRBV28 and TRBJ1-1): DVKVTQSSRYLVKRTGEKVFLECVQDMDHENMFWYRQDPGLGLRLIYFSYDVKMKEKGDIPEGYSVSREKKERFSLILESASTNQTSMYLCASSFVWMNTEAFFGQGTRLTVV.

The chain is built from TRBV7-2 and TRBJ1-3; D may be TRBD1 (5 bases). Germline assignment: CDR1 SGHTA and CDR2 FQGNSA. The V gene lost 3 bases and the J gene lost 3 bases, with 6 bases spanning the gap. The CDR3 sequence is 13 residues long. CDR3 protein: CASSFGGGNTIYF. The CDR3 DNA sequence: TGTGCCAGCAGCTTTGGGGGTGGAAACACCATATATTTT.

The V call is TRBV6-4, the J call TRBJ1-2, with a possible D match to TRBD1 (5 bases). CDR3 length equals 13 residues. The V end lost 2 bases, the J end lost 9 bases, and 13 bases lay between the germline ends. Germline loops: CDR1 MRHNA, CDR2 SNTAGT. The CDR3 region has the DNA TGTGCCAGCAGTGACAATCGGGGGGAGAGCTACACCTTC. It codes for CASSDNRGESYTF.

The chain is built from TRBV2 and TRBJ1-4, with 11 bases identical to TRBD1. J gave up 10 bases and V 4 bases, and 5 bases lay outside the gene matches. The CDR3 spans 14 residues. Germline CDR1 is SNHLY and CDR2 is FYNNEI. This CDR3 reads CASSGTGGSGKLFF. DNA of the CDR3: TGTGCCAGCAGTGGGACAGGGGGCAGTGGAAAACTGTTTTTT. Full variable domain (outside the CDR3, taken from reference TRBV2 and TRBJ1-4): EPEVTQTPSHQVTQMGQEVILRCVPISNHLYFYWYRQILGQKVEFLVSFYNNEISEKSEIFDDQFSVERPDGSNFTLKIRSTKLEDSAMYFCASSGTGGSGKLFFGSGTQLSVL.

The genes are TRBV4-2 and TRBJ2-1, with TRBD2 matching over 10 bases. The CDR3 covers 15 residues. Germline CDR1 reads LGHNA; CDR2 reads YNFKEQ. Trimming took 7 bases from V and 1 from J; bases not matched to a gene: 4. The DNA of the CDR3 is TGTGCCAGCACCCTAGCGGGAGCGTCCTACAATGAGCAGTTCTTC. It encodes CASTLAGASYNEQFF.

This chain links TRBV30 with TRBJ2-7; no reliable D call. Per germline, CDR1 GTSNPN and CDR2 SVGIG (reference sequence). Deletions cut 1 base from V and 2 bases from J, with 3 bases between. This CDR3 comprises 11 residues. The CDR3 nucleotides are TGTGCCTGGAGTGCGACCTACGAGCAGTACTTC. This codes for CAWSATYEQYF.

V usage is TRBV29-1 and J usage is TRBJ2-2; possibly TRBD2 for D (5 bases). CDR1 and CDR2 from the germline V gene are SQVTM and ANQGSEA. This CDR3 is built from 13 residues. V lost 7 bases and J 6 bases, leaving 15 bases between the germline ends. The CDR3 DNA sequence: TGCAGCGGCAGGCTGGGGAGCGCCGGGGAGCTGTTTTTT. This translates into CSGRLGSAGELFF.

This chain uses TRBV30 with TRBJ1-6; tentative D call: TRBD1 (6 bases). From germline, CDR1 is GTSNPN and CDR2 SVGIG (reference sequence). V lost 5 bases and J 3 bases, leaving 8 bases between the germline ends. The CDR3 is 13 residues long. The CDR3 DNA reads TGTGCCTGGGGACAGAGCTATAATTCACCCCTCCACTTT. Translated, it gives CAWGQSYNSPLHF. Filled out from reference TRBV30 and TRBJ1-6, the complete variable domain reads SQTIHQWPATLVQPVGSPLSLECTVEGTSNPNLYWYRQAAGRGLQLLFYSVGIGQISSEVPQNLSASRPQDRQFILSSKKLLLSDSGFYLCAWGQSYNSPLHFGNGTRLTVT.

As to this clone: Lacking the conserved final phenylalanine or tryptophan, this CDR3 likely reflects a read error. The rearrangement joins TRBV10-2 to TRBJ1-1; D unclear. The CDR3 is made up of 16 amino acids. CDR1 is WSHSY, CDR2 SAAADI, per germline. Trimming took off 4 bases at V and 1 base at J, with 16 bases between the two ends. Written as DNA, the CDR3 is TGCGCCAGCAGTGGTCGACAATCGAGGCCGAACACTGAAGCTTTCGTT. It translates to CASSGRQSRPNTEAFV.

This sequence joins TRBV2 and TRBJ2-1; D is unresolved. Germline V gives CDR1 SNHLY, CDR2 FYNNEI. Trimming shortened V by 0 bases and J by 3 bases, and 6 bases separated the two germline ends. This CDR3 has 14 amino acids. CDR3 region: CASSEALNYNEQFF. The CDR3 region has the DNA TGTGCCAGCAGTGAAGCTCTCAACTACAATGAGCAGTTCTTC.

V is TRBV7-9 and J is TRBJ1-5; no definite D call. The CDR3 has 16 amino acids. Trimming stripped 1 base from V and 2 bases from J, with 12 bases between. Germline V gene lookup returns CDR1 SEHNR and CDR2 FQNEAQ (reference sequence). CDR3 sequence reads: CASSLDGSRGNQPQHF. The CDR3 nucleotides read TGTGCCAGCAGCTTAGACGGGTCTCGGGGCAATCAGCCCCAGCATTTT.

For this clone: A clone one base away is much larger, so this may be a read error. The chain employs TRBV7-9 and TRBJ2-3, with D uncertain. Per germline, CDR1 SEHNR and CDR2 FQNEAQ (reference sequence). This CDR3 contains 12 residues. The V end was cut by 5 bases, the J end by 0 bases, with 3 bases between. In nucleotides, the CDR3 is TGTGCCAGCAGCGCTAGCACAGATACGCAGTATTTT. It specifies CASSASTDTQYF.

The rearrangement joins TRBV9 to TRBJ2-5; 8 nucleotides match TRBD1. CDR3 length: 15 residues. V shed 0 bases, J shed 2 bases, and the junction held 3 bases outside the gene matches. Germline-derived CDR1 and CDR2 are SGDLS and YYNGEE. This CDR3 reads CASSVGTGLQETQYF. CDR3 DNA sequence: TGTGCCAGCAGCGTAGGGACAGGGCTTCAAGAGACCCAGTACTTC.

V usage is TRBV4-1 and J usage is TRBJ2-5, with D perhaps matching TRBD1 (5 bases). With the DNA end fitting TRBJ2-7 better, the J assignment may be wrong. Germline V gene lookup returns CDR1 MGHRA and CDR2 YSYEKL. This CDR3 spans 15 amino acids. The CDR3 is CASSLQDVGDYEQYF. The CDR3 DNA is TGCGCCAGCAGCCTACAGGATGTTGGGGATTACGAGCAGTACTTC.

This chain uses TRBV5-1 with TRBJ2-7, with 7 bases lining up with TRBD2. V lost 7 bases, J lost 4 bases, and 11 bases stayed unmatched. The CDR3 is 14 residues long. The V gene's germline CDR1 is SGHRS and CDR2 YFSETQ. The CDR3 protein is CASGPAGAQYEQYF. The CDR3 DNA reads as TGCGCCAGCGGGCCGGCGGGAGCCCAGTACGAGCAGTACTTC.

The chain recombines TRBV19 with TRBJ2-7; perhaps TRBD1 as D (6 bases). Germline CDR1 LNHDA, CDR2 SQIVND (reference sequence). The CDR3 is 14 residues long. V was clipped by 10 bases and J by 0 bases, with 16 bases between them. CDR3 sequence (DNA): TGTGCCACCCAGGGGCAGGCCAGCTCCTACGAGCAGTACTTC. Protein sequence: CATQGQASSYEQYF. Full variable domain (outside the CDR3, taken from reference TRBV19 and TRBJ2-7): DGGITQSPKYLFRKEGQNVTLSCEQNLNHDAMYWYRQDPGQGLRLIYYSQIVNDFQKGDIAEGYSVSREKKESFPLTVTSAQKNPTAFYLCATQGQASSYEQYFGPGTRLTVT.

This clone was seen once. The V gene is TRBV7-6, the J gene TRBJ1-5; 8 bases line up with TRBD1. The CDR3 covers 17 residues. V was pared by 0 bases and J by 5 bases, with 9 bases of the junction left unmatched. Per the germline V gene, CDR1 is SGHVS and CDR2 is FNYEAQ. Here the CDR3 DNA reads TGTGCCAGCAGCTTAGCTTTGTCTACAGGGGGTTATCAGCCCCAGCATTTT. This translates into CASSLALSTGGYQPQHF.